This note documents a single T cell receptor (beta chain) sequence. Methods used by the authors: Reference gene primer amplification gave estimated nucleated cell counts. Clones were read by immunoSEQ multiplex PCR, and TCRdb kept only the in-frame ones, dropping some. Clone size and V and J calls were adopted from that table, with D and trimming inferred from the DNA. The sample carries about 120,000 clones, around three quarters recorded once. The CDR3 length is 15 residues. Trimming took 6 bases from V and 5 from J, leaving 17 bases between them. The germline CDR1 and CDR2 sequences are MNHEY and SMNVEV (reference sequence). The source of the sample is a study of blood T cell repertoires in COVID-19. The wider study: Sites across the United States, Italy and Spain contributed samples from acute and convalescent COVID-19. Sources were T cells, B-cell-depleted T cells, or PBMCs; the material itself was cDNA or gDNA.

This receptor was obtained from a woman at least 80 years old with acute or convalescent COVID-19. J is TRBJ1-5 and V is TRBV27; D gene uncertain. The sequencing input was peripheral blood. DNA of the CDR3: TGTGCCAGCAGCCCCGCCCGGGAGTCCTATCAGCCCCAGCATTTT. As protein: CASSPARESYQPQHF.